The 23 T cell receptor beta chains reported below all come from one sample, sequenced in a study of cytotoxic CD8 clonotypes in ibrutinib-treated CLL. Sequencing was performed with immunoSEQ multiplex PCR; in TCRdb, only in-frame clones are kept and a portion is missing. The table has around 26,000 clones, roughly 85% seen once. The source material was PBMCs, sampled after 24 months of ibrutinib treatment. These receptors were collected from a human donor with chronic lymphocytic leukemia.

In this sample, this clone turned up a few times. The chain recombines TRBV18 with TRBJ1-6; D possibly corresponds to TRBD1 (5 bases). Germline assignment: CDR1 KGHSH and CDR2 LQKENI. The CDR3 has 14 residues. V lost 5 bases, J lost 10 bases, and 15 bases lay in between. The CDR3 loop is CASSSGTDESPLHF. The CDR3 DNA reads as TGTGCCAGCTCATCAGGGACGGATGAATCACCCCTCCACTTT.

The rearrangement joins TRBV4-1 to TRBJ1-6; D not resolved. V lost 0 bases, J lost 7 bases, and 7 bases lay in between. Germline CDR1 and CDR2: MGHRA and YSYEKL. The CDR3 has 14 amino acids. CDR3 protein: CASSQESGNSPLHF. The CDR3 DNA is TGCGCCAGCAGCCAAGAATCGGGGAATTCACCCCTCCACTTT.

This chain joins TRBV4-1 and TRBJ1-2, with 7 nucleotides matching TRBD1. Per the germline V gene, CDR1 is MGHRA and CDR2 is YSYEKL. V lost 4 bases, J lost 8 bases, and 10 bases stayed unmatched. The CDR3 consists of 14 residues. The CDR3 loop reads CASSLPDRVEGYTF. The DNA for the CDR3 is TGCGCCAGCAGCCTTCCCGACAGGGTCGAGGGCTACACCTTC.

The chain carries TRBV5-1 and TRBJ1-1, with TRBD1 matching over 8 bases. Germline lookup yields CDR1 SGHRS and CDR2 YFSETQ. This CDR3 spans 17 amino acids. With 4 bases clipped from V and 0 bases from J, the junction kept 11 bases outside the gene matches. In DNA, the CDR3 is TGCGCCAGCAGCATCGGGACAGGTCTGATCATGAACACTGAAGCTTTCTTT. Residues: CASSIGTGLIMNTEAFF.

The chain couples TRBV6-1 to TRBJ1-6; perhaps TRBD1 as D (5 bases). The CDR3 consists of 18 residues. The germline V gene has CDR1 MNHNS and CDR2 SASEGT. The V end lost 1 base, the J end lost 2 bases, and 15 bases lay between the germline ends. CDR3 in DNA: TGTGCCAGCAGTGAAGGGGACGTGGGGGGGGCCTATAATTCACCCCTCCACTTT. Translation: CASSEGDVGGAYNSPLHF.

The J gene is TRBJ2-5, the V gene TRBV5-6; D tentatively reads TRBD1 or TRBD2 (5 bases each). CDR3 size: 15 residues. In germline, CDR1 is SGHDT, CDR2 YYEEEE. Trimming took off 4 bases at V and 4 bases at J, with 17 bases between the two ends. CDR3 amino acids: CASSPGTYSRETQYF. CDR3 coding DNA: TGTGCCAGCAGCCCAGGGACGTACTCCCGAGAGACCCAGTACTTC.

The chain has TRBV10-1 and TRBJ2-5; 7 bases map to TRBD2. The CDR3 covers 15 residues. Germline assignment: CDR1 WNHNN and CDR2 SYGVQD (reference sequence). J lost 4 bases, V lost 4 bases, and 9 bases had no gene match. CDR3 coding DNA: TGCGCCAGCAGTGCCTCCGGACTAGTAGGAGAGACCCAGTACTTC. Protein sequence: CASSASGLVGETQYF.

The rearrangement joins TRBV29-1 to TRBJ2-1; 7 positions match TRBD2. The ends lost 6 bases at V and 4 bases at J; junction bases unmatched: 9. Per the germline V gene, CDR1 is SQVTM and CDR2 is ANQGSEA. CDR3 length: 14 amino acids. CDR3 bases: TGCAGCGTCAACCCCTGGGGGGGGTACAATGAGCAGTTCTTC. It specifies CSVNPWGGYNEQFF.

The rearrangement links TRBV4-2 to TRBJ1-6, with D tentatively TRBD1 (5 bases). Germline CDR1 LGHNA, CDR2 YNFKEQ. The CDR3 loop spans 15 amino acids. Trimming stripped 0 bases from V and 8 bases from J, with 11 bases between. CDR3 sequence reads: CASSQDSGMDSPLHF. CDR3 sequence (DNA): TGTGCCAGCAGCCAAGATTCAGGGATGGATTCACCCCTCCACTTT.

The chain has TRBV19 and TRBJ1-6; maybe TRBD1 (5 bases). The CDR3 extends over 13 amino acids. V shed 5 bases and J shed 10 bases, with 12 bases lying between them. Germline CDR1 and CDR2: LNHDA and SQIVND (reference sequence). The CDR3 loop reads CASSQGKGSPLHF. The CDR3 coding sequence is TGTGCCAGTAGTCAGGGCAAAGGATCACCCCTCCACTTT. The entire variable domain, with the rest obtained from reference TRBV19 and TRBJ1-6, is as follows: DGGITQSPKYLFRKEGQNVTLSCEQNLNHDAMYWYRQDPGQGLRLIYYSQIVNDFQKGDIAEGYSVSREKKESFPLTVTSAQKNPTAFYLCASSQGKGSPLHFGNGTRLTVT.

The genes are TRBV7-3 and TRBJ1-6; 7 positions match TRBD1. V was pared by 5 bases and J by 8 bases, with 9 bases of the junction left unmatched. CDR3 length equals 15 residues. Looked up from germline, CDR1 is SGHTA and CDR2 is FQGTGA. CDR3 sequence: CASSTQGGAHSPLHF. The CDR3 bases are TGTGCCAGCAGCACCCAGGGGGGGGCCCATTCACCCCTCCACTTT.

This clone was seen only a few times. This chain connects TRBV4-1 to TRBJ1-6, with 9 bases matching TRBD1. CDR3 length equals 17 residues. Looked up from germline, CDR1 is MGHRA and CDR2 is YSYEKL. Trimming removed 1 base from V and 6 bases from J; junction bases left unmatched: 7. The CDR3 protein is CASSQVGTGPLNSPLHF. The CDR3 coding sequence is TGCGCCAGCAGCCAAGTCGGGACAGGGCCCCTTAATTCACCCCTCCACTTT.

The CDR3 loop is CASSREGTYNSPLHF. The CDR3 DNA reads TGCGCCAGCAGCAGGGAAGGGACCTATAATTCACCCCTCCACTTT. The J gene is TRBJ1-6, the V gene TRBV5-1; the D is unclear. Per the germline V gene, CDR1 is SGHRS and CDR2 is YFSETQ. This CDR3 has 15 amino acids. Trimming shortened V by 4 bases and J by 2 bases, and 10 bases separated the two germline ends. Complete variable domain (other parts from reference TRBV5-1 and TRBJ1-6): KAGVTQTPRYLIKTRGQQVTLSCSPISGHRSVSWYQQTPGQGLQFLFEYFSETQRNKGNFPGRFSGRQFSNSRSEMNVSTLELGDSALYLCASSREGTYNSPLHFGNGTRLTVT.

V is TRBV9 and J is TRBJ1-5, with D unclear. Germline CDR1 SGDLS, CDR2 YYNGEE. The CDR3 runs to 14 residues. V lost 6 bases and J 5 bases, leaving 15 bases between the germline ends. The CDR3 coding sequence is TGTGCCAGCAACGGAGGTGGGGTCTATCAGCCCCAGCATTTT. Protein sequence: CASNGGGVYQPQHF. Based on the CDR3 plus reference TRBV9 and TRBJ1-5, the full variable domain is DSGVTQTPKHLITATGQRVTLRCSPRSGDLSVYWYQQSLDQGLQFLIQYYNGEERAKGNILERFSAQQFPDLHSELNLSSLELGDSALYFCASNGGGVYQPQHFGDGTRLSIL.

The genes are TRBV7-2 and TRBJ2-7; D is unresolved. In germline, CDR1 is SGHTA, CDR2 FQGNSA. This CDR3 contains 12 residues. Trimming pared 4 bases from V and 3 bases from J, leaving 7 bases between. In DNA form, the CDR3 reads TGTGCCAGCAGCTCCACAGACTACGAGCAGTACTTC. Its protein is CASSSTDYEQYF.

The J gene is TRBJ2-5, the V gene TRBV6-1; tentatively, D is TRBD2 (5 bases). V gave up 3 bases and J gave up 6 bases, with 14 bases separating them. The CDR3 totals 14 residues. Germline V gene lookup returns CDR1 MNHNS and CDR2 SASEGT. The CDR3, as DNA: TGTGCCAGCAGTGACCACTTCCGGGGAAAGACCCAGTACTTC. This translates into CASSDHFRGKTQYF.

V and J are TRBV28 and TRBJ1-5; D call uncertain. Germline CDR1 MDHEN, CDR2 SYDVKM. The CDR3 is 14 amino acids. V gave up 4 bases and J gave up 5 bases, with 12 bases separating them. For the CDR3, the DNA is TGTGCCAGCAGTTCCGTAGGGTTAGATCAGCCCCAGCATTTT. As protein: CASSSVGLDQPQHF.

The J gene is TRBJ1-5, the V gene TRBV4-1; 7 bases are shared with TRBD1. The germline V gene encodes CDR1 MGHRA and CDR2 YSYEKL. Germline trimming cut 1 base from V and 1 base from J; bases unmatched to any gene: 7. There are 17 residues in the CDR3. The CDR3 nucleotides read TGCGCCAGCAGCCAAGGGTGGGGACAGAACAGCAATCAGCCCCAGCATTTT. This translates into CASSQGWGQNSNQPQHF.

The V and J genes are TRBV5-6 and TRBJ1-4; TRBD1 might be the D (5 bases). This CDR3 is 15 amino acids long. Trimming pared 3 bases from V and 5 bases from J, leaving 14 bases between. Germline V gene sequence: CDR1 SGHDT, CDR2 YYEEEE. The CDR3 sequence: CASSWGYPGNEKLFF. For the CDR3, the DNA is TGTGCCAGCAGCTGGGGGTACCCTGGGAATGAAAAACTGTTTTTT.

J is TRBJ1-3 and V is TRBV7-9; TRBD1 matches 9 bases. Germline lookup yields CDR1 SEHNR and CDR2 FQNEAQ (reference sequence). The CDR3 loop spans 18 amino acids. Unmatched junction bases numbered 9, after V lost 2 bases and J lost 1 base. The chain's CDR3 is CASSLTYDRGFSGNTIYF. CDR3 sequence (DNA): TGTGCCAGCAGCTTAACGTACGACAGGGGGTTTTCTGGAAACACCATATATTTT.

V usage is TRBV11-2 and J usage is TRBJ1-4; D is unresolved. Looked up from germline, CDR1 is SGHAT and CDR2 is FQNNGV. This CDR3 region has 14 residues. V shed 1 base and J shed 0 bases, with 3 bases lying between them. CDR3 amino acids: CASSLGTTNEKLFF. The DNA of the CDR3 is TGTGCCAGCAGCTTAGGCACAACTAATGAAAAACTGTTTTTT.

The CDR3 protein is CASSLVRGYHEQYF. As DNA, the CDR3 is TGTGCCAGCAGCTTGGTACGGGGTTATCACGAGCAGTACTTC. The V call is TRBV5-6, the J call TRBJ2-7, with TRBD2 as a possible D gene (5 bases). Germline-derived CDR1 and CDR2 are SGHDT and YYEEEE. V lost 0 bases, J lost 5 bases, and 12 bases lay in between. CDR3 length: 14 amino acids. The entire variable domain, with the rest obtained from reference TRBV5-6 and TRBJ2-7, is as follows: DAGVTQSPTHLIKTRGQQVTLRCSPKSGHDTVSWYQQALGQGPQFIFQYYEEEERQRGNFPDRFSGHQFPNYSSELNVNALLLGDSALYLCASSLVRGYHEQYFGPGTRLTVT.

The chain joins TRBV28 to TRBJ2-7; TRBD1 might be the D (5 bases). Trimming took 5 bases from V and 3 from J, leaving 17 bases between them. This CDR3 contains 15 residues. Germline V gene data show CDR1 as MDHEN and CDR2 as SYDVKM. The CDR3, as DNA: TGTGCCAGCAGTGTTCGACAGTCCCCCAACTACGAGCAGTACTTC. Encoded protein: CASSVRQSPNYEQYF.